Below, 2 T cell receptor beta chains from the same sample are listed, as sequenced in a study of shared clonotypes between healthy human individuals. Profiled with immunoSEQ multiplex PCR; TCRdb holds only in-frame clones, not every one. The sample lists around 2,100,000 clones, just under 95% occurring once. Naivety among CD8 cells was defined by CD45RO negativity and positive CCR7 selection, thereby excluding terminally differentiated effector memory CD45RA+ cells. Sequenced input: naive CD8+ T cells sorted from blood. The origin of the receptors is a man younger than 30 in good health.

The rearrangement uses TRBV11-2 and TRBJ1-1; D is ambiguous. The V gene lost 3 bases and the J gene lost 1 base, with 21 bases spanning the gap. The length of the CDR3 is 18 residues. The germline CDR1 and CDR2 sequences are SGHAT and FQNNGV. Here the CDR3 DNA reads TGTGCCAGCAGCTTTTGGTCGTGGCGTGGGTTTCCGAACACTGAAGCTTTCTTT. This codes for CASSFWSWRGFPNTEAFF.

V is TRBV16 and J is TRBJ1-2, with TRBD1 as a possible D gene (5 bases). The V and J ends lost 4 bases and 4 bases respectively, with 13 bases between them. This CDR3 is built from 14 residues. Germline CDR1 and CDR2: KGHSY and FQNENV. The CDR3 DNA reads TGTGCCAGCAGCCCACCTTTTAGGGGCTATGGCTACACCTTC. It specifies CASSPPFRGYGYTF.